One and the same sample provided the 14 T cell receptor beta chains below, sequenced in a study of shared clonotypes between healthy human individuals. Libraries were prepared by immunoSEQ multiplex PCR; TCRdb keeps only in-frame clonotypes and omits some of them. This sample has around 2.1 million clones, with approximately 95% found just once. Material for sequencing was naive CD4+ T cells sorted from blood. The sample's subset: CD45RA+ positively selected. The receptors shown here come from a man between 18 and 29 years old in good health.

This clone was recorded a few times. Other DNA sequences in the sample encode the same CDR3. V is TRBV2 and J is TRBJ1-5; D is unclear. CDR1 is SNHLY and CDR2 is FYNNEI in the germline V gene. Trimming left V 2 bases short and J 4 bases short, with 9 bases between. This CDR3 region has 14 residues. CDR3 sequence: CASSESGGNQPQHF. The CDR3 bases are TGTGCCAGCAGTGAATCGGGAGGAAATCAGCCCCAGCATTTT.

The chain combines TRBV9 with TRBJ2-2; TRBD2 aligns across 8 bases. This CDR3 is built from 17 residues. CDR1 and CDR2 from the germline V gene are SGDLS and YYNGEE. J lost 6 bases, V lost 4 bases, and 14 bases had no gene match. The CDR3 protein is CASSPRGAGESPGELFF. DNA of the CDR3: TGTGCCAGCAGCCCCCGTGGAGCGGGAGAATCTCCCGGGGAGCTGTTTTTT.

The DNA for the CDR3 is TGTGCCAGCAGTAGACTAGTGACTGAAGCTTTCTTT. Protein product: CASSRLVTEAFF. V and J are TRBV6-6 and TRBJ1-1; D is unclear. Germline values: CDR1 MNHNY, CDR2 SVGAGI (reference sequence). V was clipped by 5 bases and J by 5 bases, with 9 bases between them. The CDR3 length is 12 residues.

This rearrangement joins TRBV6-1 to TRBJ1-1; no clear D. The V end was cut by 6 bases, the J end by 0 bases, with 11 bases between. CDR1 is MNHNS, CDR2 SASEGT, per germline. CDR3 length: 14 amino acids. The CDR3: CASRRREMNTEAFF. CDR3 nucleotide sequence: TGTGCCAGCAGGAGACGGGAGATGAACACTGAAGCTTTCTTT.

The V gene is TRBV5-4, the J gene TRBJ2-2; no firm D call. V was shortened by 0 bases and J by 1 base, with 10 bases between the two germline ends. Germline V CDR1 and CDR2: SGHNT, YYREEE (reference sequence). The CDR3 spans 16 residues. The CDR3 spells CASSLVAVQNTGELFF. In DNA, the CDR3 is TGTGCCAGCAGCTTGGTGGCGGTTCAGAACACCGGGGAGCTGTTTTTT.

The genes are TRBV21-1 and TRBJ1-6; the tabulated D call, TRBD1, remains unverified against the DNA. TRBV21-1 is flagged as a pseudogene. The CDR3 runs to 21 residues. The CDR3 nucleotides read TGTGCCAGCAGCAAAAGTCCCTCATGCAGGGTATTATCCCTTTGGCGTTCACCCCTCCACTTT. It specifies CASSKSPSCRVLSLWRSPLHF.

The CDR3 is CASGNDINEQFF. Written as DNA, the CDR3 is TGTGCCAGCGGGAACGACATCAATGAGCAGTTCTTC. The rearrangement links TRBV9 to TRBJ2-1, with no clear D. The V gene's germline CDR1 is SGDLS and CDR2 YYNGEE. V was shortened by 7 bases and J by 6 bases, with 11 bases between the two germline ends. This CDR3 comprises 12 residues.

The chain employs TRBV7-2 and TRBJ2-7, with TRBD2 identical over 9 bases. The CDR3 consists of 16 residues. The trim removed 4 bases at V and 4 bases at J, leaving 11 bases unmatched. Per the germline V gene, CDR1 is SGHTA and CDR2 is FQGNSA. CDR3 in amino acids: CASSSDSGSSRYEQYF. CDR3 sequence (DNA): TGTGCCAGCAGCTCCGATAGCGGGAGTAGTAGGTACGAGCAGTACTTC.

V and J are TRBV19 and TRBJ2-5; 9 bases are a match to TRBD1. The CDR3 is made up of 14 amino acids. The ends lost 8 bases at V and 5 bases at J; junction bases unmatched: 9. Germline CDR1 is LNHDA and CDR2 is SQIVND (reference sequence). CDR3 sequence: CASAGTGKGETQYF. The DNA for the CDR3 is TGTGCCAGTGCCGGGACAGGGAAAGGGGAGACCCAGTACTTC.

The chain recombines TRBV6-4 with TRBJ2-2; tentatively, D is TRBD2 (5 bases). The germline CDR1 and CDR2 sequences are MRHNA and SNTAGT. The V end was cut by 2 bases, the J end by 0 bases, with 10 bases between. The CDR3 totals 16 residues. The CDR3 region is CASSDRRRSNTGELFF. For the CDR3, the DNA is TGTGCCAGCAGTGACCGTAGGAGGTCGAACACCGGGGAGCTGTTTTTT.

This chain links TRBV28 with TRBJ2-6, with D perhaps matching TRBD1 (5 bases). CDR3 size: 15 residues. V lost 5 bases and J 4 bases, leaving 12 bases between the germline ends. Looked up from germline, CDR1 is MDHEN and CDR2 is SYDVKM. The CDR3 here is CASSPQGSGANVLTF. The CDR3 DNA follows: TGTGCCAGCAGTCCCCAGGGTTCCGGGGCCAACGTCCTGACTTTC. Combining the CDR3 with reference TRBV28 and TRBJ2-6 gives the whole variable domain DVKVTQSSRYLVKRTGEKVFLECVQDMDHENMFWYRQDPGLGLRLIYFSYDVKMKEKGDIPEGYSVSREKKERFSLILESASTNQTSMYLCASSPQGSGANVLTFGAGSRLTVL.

The genes are TRBV30 and TRBJ1-2; D is ambiguous. V shed 0 bases and J shed 8 bases, with 19 bases lying between them. CDR1 and CDR2 from the germline V gene are GTSNPN and SVGIG (reference sequence). The CDR3 consists of 15 residues. CDR3 coding DNA: TGTGCCTGGAGTGTCACGGCAGCGGGCGCGAGGGGCTACACCTTC. This sequence encodes CAWSVTAAGARGYTF.

The rearrangement links TRBV7-3 to TRBJ2-2; the match to TRBD1 covers 9 bases. V shed 5 bases, J shed 3 bases, and the junction held 4 bases outside the gene matches. CDR1 and CDR2 (germline): SGHTA, FQGTGA. The CDR3 length is 15 residues. CDR3 residues: CASSLRDRDTGELFF. CDR3 bases: TGTGCCAGCAGCCTCCGGGACAGGGACACCGGGGAGCTGTTTTTT.

The rearrangement links TRBV27 to TRBJ2-3, with 12 bases lining up with TRBD2. CDR1 MNHEY and CDR2 SMNVEV come from the germline V gene (reference sequence). The CDR3 is 17 amino acids. The junction had 7 bases not matched to a gene; V was cut back by 5 bases and J by 1 base. The CDR3 reads CASSPSGRAFRTDTQYF. Written as DNA, the CDR3 is TGTGCCAGCAGTCCTAGCGGGAGGGCCTTCCGCACAGATACGCAGTATTTT.